The rows below give T cell receptor beta chains drawn from one sample of a study of T cells after yellow fever vaccination. TCRdb independently ran MiXCR on the 5' RACE reads; one entry per CDR3 protein. The table lists roughly 170,000 distinct CDR3 sequences, approximately 6.2% of them singletons. This specimen was CD4+ T cells sorted from PBMCs, taken on the day of the first yellow fever vaccination. These receptor sequences come from a man aged 18 to 35 who received the YFV17D yellow fever vaccine. CDR3s leave out the opening cysteine and the closing phenylalanine or tryptophan. Rows give clone size only sometimes, using once, few, many, or a class for an expanded clone.

V	J	size	CDR3
TRBV3-1	TRBJ2-1	NA	ASSQRLAGVGEQF
TRBV2	TRBJ2-7	NA	ASSDRRGKSYEQY
TRBV12-3/TRBV12-4	TRBJ2-7	many	ASSFDLGRAYEQY
TRBV10-3	TRBJ1-1	few	AISVQQGIRGTEAF
TRBV4-1	TRBJ2-1	many	ASSQGRSSYNEQF
TRBV12-3/TRBV12-4	TRBJ1-3	NA	ASTRGTGSSGNTIY
TRBV7-9	TRBJ2-1	many	ASSRWTGASYNEQF
TRBV5-1	TRBJ1-1	NA	ASSLNGWDNTEAF
TRBV27	TRBJ2-1	many	ASSFLRGSYNEQF
TRBV4-3	TRBJ2-3	many	ASSQDLSTDTQY
TRBV12-3/TRBV12-4	TRBJ1-2	few	ASSLRLRTTGYT
TRBV11-2	TRBJ1-2	few	ASSLDGDRQGAWGYT
TRBV7-2	TRBJ2-5	many	ASSPRLAETQY
TRBV24-1	TRBJ1-5	many	ATSDGGTRNQPQH
TRBV27	TRBJ1-2	once	ASSLSGERYGYT
TRBV5-1	TRBJ2-3	few	ASSLSTGPDTQY
TRBV5-5	TRBJ2-1	many	ASSLRTENEQF
TRBV5-1	TRBJ2-2	many	ASSSPGTGAGELF
TRBV2	TRBJ1-4	few	ASSEEGVWKGGKLF
TRBV15	TRBJ2-3	NA	ATSGDRWGGDTQY